What follows are 23 T cell receptor beta chains derived from one specimen sequenced in a study of beta chain features in type 1 diabetes. Every isolated RNA sample was fully reverse transcribed, so sequencing captured expressed TCRB transcripts. The table came from immunoSEQ multiplex PCR; TCRdb's copy has only in-frame clones and leaves some out. The sample holds approximately 140,000 clones, about 7.1% seen once. Sequencing input: central memory CD4+ T cells from blood. These receptors were collected from a woman in her 30s in good health.

This chain uses TRBV7-2 with TRBJ2-7; weak D call: TRBD2 (6 bases). In germline, CDR1 is SGHTA, CDR2 FQGNSA. The CDR3 sequence is 11 residues long. Trimming removed 5 bases from V and 7 bases from J, with 9 bases in between. For the CDR3, the DNA is TGTGCCAGCAGCCCGGGGGTAGAGCAGTACTTC. Translated: CASSPGVEQYF.

CDR3 amino acids: CASSAQGGQVSGANVLTF. CDR3 sequence (DNA): TGTGCCAGCAGTGCCCAGGGGGGCCAAGTCTCTGGGGCCAACGTCCTGACTTTC. The V gene is TRBV6-4, the J gene TRBJ2-6; the D gene is possibly TRBD1 (7 bases). Deletions cut 4 bases from V and 0 bases from J, with 16 bases between. The CDR3 length is 18 residues. The germline V gene has CDR1 MRHNA and CDR2 SNTAGT.

This clone has at least ten counts. The gene calls are TRBV29-1 and TRBJ2-7; TRBD1 is a possible D gene (5 bases). Germline assignment: CDR1 SQVTM and CDR2 ANQGSEA. This CDR3 has 13 amino acids. Deletions cut 2 bases from V and 7 bases from J, with 15 bases between. Written as DNA, the CDR3 is TGCAGCGTTGAATTGCAGGGCTCCTGGGAGCAGTACTTC. Encoded protein: CSVELQGSWEQYF.

V and J are TRBV30 and TRBJ2-3; 8 nucleotides agree with TRBD2. Germline loops: CDR1 GTSNPN, CDR2 SVGIG (reference sequence). V shed 5 bases, J shed 6 bases, and the junction held 16 bases outside the gene matches. The CDR3 extends over 16 amino acids. The CDR3, as DNA: TGTGCCTGGGGGCAGGGGACTAGTGGGATCGGGGATACGCAGTATTTT. Its protein is CAWGQGTSGIGDTQYF.

This clone was detected a few times. The chain recombines TRBV19 with TRBJ1-1; no firm D call. Trimming removed 5 bases from V and 2 bases from J, with 6 bases in between. CDR1 is LNHDA and CDR2 is SQIVND in the germline V gene (reference sequence). This CDR3 region has 12 residues. CDR3 nucleotide sequence: TGTGCCAGTAGTGGCGGCAACACTGAAGCTTTCTTT. This gives the protein CASSGGNTEAFF.

This clone turned up a few times. The chain is built from TRBV2 and TRBJ2-2; the match to TRBD2 covers 7 bases. Germline V gene lookup returns CDR1 SNHLY and CDR2 FYNNEI. Trimming took 0 bases from V and 4 from J; bases not matched to a gene: 2. The CDR3 length is 15 residues. This CDR3 is CASSEARGGTGELFF. In nucleotides, the CDR3 is TGTGCCAGCAGTGAAGCACGCGGGGGCACCGGGGAGCTGTTTTTT.

This clone came up a few times. The chain uses TRBV19 and TRBJ1-5; 8 bases map to TRBD1. Germline lookup yields CDR1 LNHDA and CDR2 SQIVND (reference sequence). The V and J ends lost 3 bases and 4 bases, in that order; junction bases with no gene match: 5. CDR3 size: 15 residues. The CDR3 spells CASSMRTGSNQPQHF. In DNA, the CDR3 is TGTGCCAGTAGTATGAGGACAGGGTCGAATCAGCCCCAGCATTTT.

The V and J genes are TRBV7-2 and TRBJ1-5; 8 bases agree with TRBD1. The J segment lost 3 bases and the V segment lost 5 bases, leaving 6 bases of the junction unmatched. The CDR3 totals 15 residues. The germline V gene has CDR1 SGHTA and CDR2 FQGNSA. The CDR3 nucleotides read TGTGCCAGCAGCCAATACAGGGGGGTCAATCAGCCCCAGCATTTT. It yields the protein CASSQYRGVNQPQHF.

Written as DNA, the CDR3 is TGTGCCAGCAGCGTAGGGACAGGGGGTGGAAACACCATATATTTT. Translated: CASSVGTGGGNTIYF. J is TRBJ1-3 and V is TRBV9; 10 bases map to TRBD1. J gave up 3 bases and V 0 bases, and 0 bases lay outside the gene matches. CDR1 and CDR2 from the germline V gene are SGDLS and YYNGEE. The CDR3 length is 15 residues.

In its sample, this clone was seen a few times. CDR3 in DNA: TGTGCCACCAGCAGAGGGACTAGCGGCTACAATGAGCAGTTCTTC. This gives the protein CATSRGTSGYNEQFF. The chain has TRBV15 and TRBJ2-1; TRBD2 matches at 10 bases. The CDR3 runs 15 residues. Germline loops: CDR1 LNHNV, CDR2 YYDKDF (reference sequence). V trimming: 1 base; J trimming: 3 bases; junction bases outside the gene matches: 0.

The chain recombines TRBV28 with TRBJ1-2; D unresolved. CDR3 length: 14 amino acids. The germline CDR1 and CDR2 sequences are MDHEN and SYDVKM. The ends were cut back, 3 bases at V and 4 bases at J, with 12 bases in the middle. Here the CDR3 DNA reads TGTGCCAGCAGTTTGAGCACCTCTGGCTATGGCTACACCTTC. This codes for CASSLSTSGYGYTF.

The sample holds a few counts of this clone. The chain is built from TRBV28 and TRBJ2-7; a possible D gene is TRBD2 (5 bases). The CDR3 is 12 amino acids. In germline, CDR1 is MDHEN, CDR2 SYDVKM. The V end lost 3 bases, the J end lost 5 bases, and 8 bases lay between the germline ends. The CDR3, as DNA: TGTGCCAGCAGTTTCGCCGGGGACGAGCAGTACTTC. Its protein is CASSFAGDEQYF.

The rearrangement links TRBV7-2 to TRBJ2-2, with TRBD2 matching 10 bases. V lost 1 base, J lost 0 bases, and 2 bases stayed unmatched. This CDR3 comprises 17 residues. Per germline, CDR1 SGHTA and CDR2 FQGNSA. The CDR3 DNA is TGTGCCAGCAGCTTAGGCCTAGCGGGAGCGAACACCGGGGAGCTGTTTTTT. Translated: CASSLGLAGANTGELFF.

At least ten counts were recorded for this clone. DNA for the CDR3: TGTGCCAGCAGCCAAGGTTCGGTGTTGACAGGGCTGGAGTACTTC. Translated: CASSQGSVLTGLEYF. The chain couples TRBV14 to TRBJ2-7, with 7 bases identical to TRBD1. This CDR3 is 15 amino acids long. CDR1 and CDR2 (germline): SGHDN, FVKESK. The V and J ends lost 1 base and 11 bases, in that order; junction bases with no gene match: 14.

This clone was seen at least ten times. The rearrangement links TRBV18 to TRBJ2-7; weak D call: TRBD2 (5 bases). The CDR3 is made up of 15 amino acids. The germline CDR1 and CDR2 sequences are KGHSH and LQKENI. V lost 10 bases to trimming and J lost 0 bases, with 19 bases between them. This chain's CDR3 is CATQPGGGSSYEQYF. CDR3 nucleotide sequence: TGTGCCACCCAGCCCGGCGGTGGGAGCTCCTACGAGCAGTACTTC. Looking up the rest from reference TRBV18 and TRBJ2-7 gives the full variable domain: NAGVMQNPRHLVRRRGQEARLRCSPMKGHSHVYWYRQLPEEGLKFMVYLQKENIIDESGMPKERFSAEFPKEGPSILRIQQVVRGDSAAYFCATQPGGGSSYEQYFGPGTRLTVT.

CDR3 in DNA: TGTGCCAGTAGTATAGTGGGGACAGGGGAACGGAACGAGCAGTACTTC. Amino acid sequence: CASSIVGTGERNEQYF. This chain uses TRBV19 with TRBJ2-7, with 10 bases that match TRBD1. The germline CDR1 and CDR2 sequences are LNHDA and SQIVND (reference sequence). CDR3 length equals 16 residues. V shed 1 base and J 5 bases; nucleotides not matched to a gene: 8.

There are a few counts of this clone. This chain connects TRBV7-2 to TRBJ1-2, with TRBD1 matching 8 bases. Germline V lookup: CDR1 SGHTA, CDR2 FQGNSA. Trimming removed 3 bases from V and 4 bases from J; junction bases left unmatched: 13. The CDR3 runs to 17 residues. The chain's CDR3 is CASSFSRGRALGYGYTF. The DNA of the CDR3 is TGTGCCAGCAGCTTTAGCAGGGGGCGAGCATTGGGCTATGGCTACACCTTC.

On this clone: Other DNA sequences in this specimen translate into the identical CDR3. The chain is built from TRBV30 and TRBJ1-5; no clear D gene. Deletions cut 0 bases from V and 0 bases from J, with 3 bases between. Germline V gives CDR1 GTSNPN, CDR2 SVGIG (reference sequence). The CDR3 runs 13 residues. This chain's CDR3 is CAWSVYSNQPQHF. The CDR3 DNA reads TGTGCCTGGAGTGTCTATAGCAATCAGCCCCAGCATTTT.

This clone was found many times. The identical CDR3 is also encoded by other nucleotide sequences in the sample. The genes are TRBV7-2 and TRBJ2-7, with 7 bases fitting TRBD2. Looked up from germline, CDR1 is SGHTA and CDR2 is FQGNSA. The CDR3 extends over 15 amino acids. V dropped 0 bases and J dropped 0; count of bases not matched to a gene: 2. The CDR3, as DNA: TGTGCCAGCAGCTTAGCGGGAGGGAGCTCCTACGAGCAGTACTTC. Translating gives CASSLAGGSSYEQYF.

This clone occurred a few times. V usage is TRBV6-6 and J usage is TRBJ1-1; D possibly corresponds to TRBD1 (5 bases). Germline CDR1 reads MNHNY; CDR2 reads SVGAGI (reference sequence). V lost 2 bases, J lost 5 bases, and 15 bases lay in between. This CDR3 is 15 amino acids long. CDR3 sequence reads: CASSYGSGRLTEAFF. Here the CDR3 DNA reads TGTGCCAGCAGTTACGGGTCAGGGAGGTTAACTGAAGCTTTCTTT.

This clone was detected only a few times. The V gene is TRBV5-1, the J gene TRBJ2-7, with 7 nucleotides matching TRBD1. The germline gives CDR1 SGHRS, CDR2 YFSETQ. The CDR3 totals 14 residues. V lost 1 base and J lost 3; bases outside the gene matches: 4. CDR3 protein: CASSLTGVGYEQYF. Here the CDR3 DNA reads TGCGCCAGCAGCTTGACAGGGGTCGGCTACGAGCAGTACTTC.

This clone was seen more than once but under ten times. The V gene is TRBV7-2, the J gene TRBJ1-2; D is perhaps TRBD1 (6 bases). Trimming left V 2 bases short and J 4 bases short, with 8 bases between. Germline-derived CDR1 and CDR2 are SGHTA and FQGNSA. This CDR3 is built from 13 residues. This CDR3 is CASSLQGSYGYTF. The CDR3 DNA is TGTGCCAGCAGCTTACAGGGGAGCTATGGCTACACCTTC.

This clone was picked up a small number of times. The genes are TRBV9 and TRBJ2-3; weak D call: TRBD2 (6 bases). The V end lost 4 bases, the J end lost 4 bases, and 7 bases lay between the germline ends. Germline V gene sequence: CDR1 SGDLS, CDR2 YYNGEE. The CDR3 contains 12 residues. The CDR3 region has the DNA TGTGCCAGCAGCCCGGGAGCAGATACGCAGTATTTT. Translation: CASSPGADTQYF.